This T cell receptor beta chain was sequenced during a study of blood T cell repertoires in COVID-19. Study summary: Samples representing acute and convalescent COVID-19 were sourced from the United States, Italy and Spain. The cDNA or gDNA used as material had been derived from T cells, B-cell-depleted T cells, or PBMCs.

CDR1 and CDR2 (germline): SEHNR, FQNEAQ (reference sequence). V lost 11 bases, J lost 2 bases, and 16 bases lay in between. There are 13 residues in the CDR3. In the authors' workflow: How many nucleated cells were present was estimated from reference gene primer amplification. The data were produced by immunoSEQ multiplex PCR, yet TCRdb's version contains in-frame clones alone and is incomplete. V and J calls and clone size come straight from that table; D and trimming were deduced from the DNA. The data hold 90,000 to 120,000 clones, with 80% to 85% observed a single time. The genes are TRBV7-9 and TRBJ2-7; D is perhaps TRBD2 (6 bases). The sample was peripheral blood. The sequence was collected from a human donor in a cohort sampled during active COVID-19. The CDR3 sequence is CAARGDGAYEQYF. In DNA, the CDR3 is TGTGCCGCTCGCGGGGACGGAGCCTACGAGCAGTACTTC.